This TCR beta chain was identified during a study of shared clonotypes between healthy human individuals. The V gene's germline CDR1 is LNHDA and CDR2 SQIVND (reference sequence). The V end was cut by 5 bases, the J end by 6 bases, with 7 bases between. This CDR3 contains 12 residues. General study points: Clonotypes shared by all four sorted-subset donors had higher generation probabilities than non-shared clonotypes. Of the naive CD4 clonotypes, roughly 5.2% were shared across several donors.

Some clones are missing from TCRdb's copy, which holds only in-frame ones; the method was immunoSEQ multiplex PCR. The repertoire has 950,000 to 1,100,000 clones, around 74% of them found once; the top ten carry roughly 1.4%. Details on this clone: Its antigen is unidentified.

CD45RA-negative memory and CD45RA+ naive subsets were split from the CD4+ cells. Sequencing was performed on memory CD4+ T cells sorted from blood. Subset defined: CD45RA-negative fraction. The chain uses TRBV19 and TRBJ1-4, with D unresolved. The TCR originated in a man aged 18 to 29 in good health. The CDR3 region is CASSVRDEKLFF. The DNA of the CDR3 is TGTGCCAGTAGTGTCCGGGATGAAAAACTGTTTTTT.